The T cell receptor (beta chain) under discussion was sequenced for a study of cytomegalovirus exposure and HLA in healthy donors. With 60 Vbeta and 13 Jbeta primers, the PCR was carried out. This table comes from immunoSEQ multiplex PCR, and its TCRdb copy is limited to in-frame clones, with some not included. This repertoire includes under 70,000 clones. The CDR3 is 14 amino acids. V lost 3 bases and J lost 8; bases outside the gene matches: 5. Germline CDR1 is LGHNA and CDR2 is YSLEER. Sequencing was done on a sample of PBMCs. This receptor was identified in a female donor in good health and CMV-seropositive. V gene TRBV4-3 combines with J gene TRBJ1-1; 11 positions agree with TRBD1. The CDR3, as DNA: TGCGCCAGCAGCCAGGGGACAGGGGGTAGGGAAGCTTTCTTT. This codes for CASSQGTGGREAFF.